The 32 T cell receptor beta chains below were found in one sample sequenced in a study of blood T cell repertoires in COVID-19. Clones were sequenced by immunoSEQ multiplex PCR, and TCRdb holds only the in-frame ones, with some missing. Among about 120,000 clones, about 79% were seen once, and the ten largest hold 16%. What was sequenced was peripheral blood. These receptors were collected from an elderly woman with active or convalescent COVID-19.

This clone was seen more than once but under ten times. The chain uses TRBV15 and TRBJ2-7, with D maybe TRBD2 (6 bases). This CDR3 has 14 residues. From germline, CDR1 is LNHNV and CDR2 YYDKDF (reference sequence). V lost 0 bases, J lost 0 bases, and 6 bases lay in between. CDR3 in amino acids: CATSREGGSYEQYF. Here the CDR3 DNA reads TGTGCCACCAGCAGAGAGGGGGGCTCCTACGAGCAGTACTTC.

This rearrangement joins TRBV6-2 or TRBV6-3 to TRBJ2-1; 8 nucleotides match TRBD2. Per germline, CDR1 MNHEY and CDR2 SVGEGT. The CDR3 sequence is 16 residues long. The V and J ends lost 2 bases and 4 bases, in that order; junction bases with no gene match: 7. The CDR3 bases are TGTGCCAGCAGTTACAGGGCTAGCGGGCTTTACAATGAGCAGTTCTTC. It encodes CASSYRASGLYNEQFF.

The chain is built from TRBV5-4 and TRBJ1-2, with D maybe TRBD1 (5 bases). The CDR3 is made up of 15 amino acids. Per the germline V gene, CDR1 is SGHNT and CDR2 is YYREEE (reference sequence). The ends were cut back, 6 bases at V and 5 bases at J, with 20 bases in the middle. The CDR3 here is CASTDMGGVGYGYTF. The CDR3 DNA follows: TGTGCCAGCACCGATATGGGAGGGGTTGGGTATGGCTACACCTTC.

V usage is TRBV27 and J usage is TRBJ2-3; TRBD1 matches at 9 bases. Germline loops: CDR1 MNHEY, CDR2 SMNVEV (reference sequence). This CDR3 spans 17 amino acids. V gave up 5 bases and J gave up 4 bases; unmatched junction bases: 13. The chain's CDR3 is CASSPLAPGQGADTQYF. CDR3 coding DNA: TGTGCCAGCAGTCCGCTAGCTCCGGGACAGGGCGCAGATACGCAGTATTTT.

This chain uses TRBV19 with TRBJ2-2; maybe TRBD1 (5 bases). In germline, CDR1 is LNHDA, CDR2 SQIVND (reference sequence). The CDR3 extends over 17 amino acids. Between the trimmed V and J ends, which lost 5 bases and 4 bases, there was a span of 20 bases. CDR3 nucleotides: TGTGCCAGTAGTCCCCCCCCCGGGCAGGGAATCACCGGGGAGCTGTTTTTT. It specifies CASSPPPGQGITGELFF.

This chain connects TRBV3-1 (or the pseudogene TRBV3-2) to TRBJ2-7; TRBD2 aligns across 7 bases. CDR1 LGHDT and CDR2 YNNKEL come from the germline V gene (reference sequence). V shed 4 bases, J shed 3 bases, and the junction held 6 bases outside the gene matches. The CDR3 runs 14 residues. The CDR3 here is CASSRGASGYEQYF. The CDR3 nucleotides read TGTGCCAGCAGCCGCGGGGCTAGCGGCTACGAGCAGTACTTC.

J is TRBJ1-2 and V is TRBV18; TRBD1 aligns across 11 bases. V dropped 6 bases and J dropped 6; count of bases not matched to a gene: 3. Per germline, CDR1 KGHSH and CDR2 LQKENI. The CDR3 is 13 residues long. CDR3 in amino acids: CASSPGQGDGYTF. The CDR3 DNA is TGTGCCAGCTCTCCGGGACAGGGGGATGGCTACACCTTC.

This clone has just one count. The V and J genes are TRBV20-1 and TRBJ2-1, with 7 bases lining up with TRBD1. J lost 0 bases, V lost 3 bases, and 8 bases had no gene match. This CDR3 has 16 amino acids. The germline CDR1 and CDR2 sequences are DFQATT and SNEGSKA (reference sequence). DNA of the CDR3: TGCAGTGCTAGTCTGACAGGGAGCCACTCCTACAATGAGCAGTTCTTC. Its protein product is CSASLTGSHSYNEQFF.

In this sample, this clone turned up once. This chain connects TRBV25-1 to TRBJ1-3; no reliable D call. Germline CDR1 is MGHDK and CDR2 is SYGVNS. V was pared by 7 bases and J by 1 base, with 11 bases between. CDR3 length equals 14 residues. The CDR3 here is CASTQRGSGNTIYF. The DNA for the CDR3 is TGTGCCAGCACCCAACGAGGGTCTGGAAACACCATATATTTT.

The table lists this clone with a count of one. CDR3: CASRRDFSDTQYF. The CDR3 DNA reads as TGCGCCAGCAGGAGGGACTTCTCTGATACGCAGTATTTT. The chain couples TRBV5-1 to TRBJ2-3; possibly TRBD2 for D (6 bases). CDR1 is SGHRS, CDR2 YFSETQ, per germline. With 5 bases removed from V and 6 bases from J, the gap between germline ends came to 13 bases. The CDR3 has 13 residues.

The CDR3 DNA is TGCGCCAGCAGTCACCCGGACAGAAACGAGCAGTACTTC. It yields the protein CASSHPDRNEQYF. V usage is TRBV10-1 and J usage is TRBJ2-7; tentative D call: TRBD1 (6 bases). The CDR3 is made up of 13 amino acids. Trimming pared 5 bases from V and 5 bases from J, leaving 13 bases between. From germline, CDR1 is WNHNN and CDR2 SYGVQD (reference sequence).

J is TRBJ2-5 and V is TRBV5-1; TRBD2 matches 7 bases. Germline assignment: CDR1 SGHRS and CDR2 YFSETQ. This CDR3 spans 15 amino acids. With V trimmed by 6 bases and J by 2 bases, 10 bases remained unmatched. Written as DNA, the CDR3 is TGCGCCAGCAACCACGGGACTACCGAACAAGAGACCCAGTACTTC. The encoded protein is CASNHGTTEQETQYF.

The chain carries TRBV19 and TRBJ2-1, with 9 bases matching TRBD2. Germline trimming cut 3 bases from V and 10 bases from J; bases unmatched to any gene: 10. CDR3 size: 15 residues. Germline values: CDR1 LNHDA, CDR2 SQIVND (reference sequence). CDR3 loop: CASSISSGKGNEQFF. The CDR3 DNA reads TGTGCCAGTAGTATCTCTAGCGGGAAAGGAAACGAGCAGTTCTTC.

The chain employs TRBV19 and TRBJ2-1; TRBD2 agrees at 10 bases. Trimming removed 3 bases from V and 7 bases from J; junction bases left unmatched: 6. There are 15 residues in the CDR3. The germline CDR1 and CDR2 sequences are LNHDA and SQIVND (reference sequence). CDR3 coding DNA: TGTGCCAGTAGTATTTTGGCTAGCGGGAGAAATGAGCAGTTCTTC. Its translation: CASSILASGRNEQFF.

The chain combines TRBV5-1 with TRBJ2-3; no definite D call. V lost 0 bases and J 0 bases, leaving 5 bases between the germline ends. Germline V CDR1 and CDR2: SGHRS, YFSETQ. The CDR3 is 14 amino acids. CDR3 in DNA: TGCGCCAGCAGCTTGGACGGTAGCACAGATACGCAGTATTTT. Protein: CASSLDGSTDTQYF.

This sequence joins TRBV20-1 and TRBJ2-5; 7 bases are shared with TRBD1. J gave up 3 bases and V 3 bases, and 19 bases lay outside the gene matches. The CDR3 runs 18 residues. In germline, CDR1 is DFQATT, CDR2 SNEGSKA (reference sequence). The CDR3: CSASPAQGRGRVEETQYF. The CDR3 DNA sequence: TGCAGTGCTAGTCCGGCACAGGGGCGTGGGCGAGTGGAAGAGACCCAGTACTTC.

By sample share, this clone is large (0.1 to 1%). The J gene is TRBJ2-7, the V gene TRBV7-2; 7 nucleotides align to TRBD2. Germline trimming cut 5 bases from V and 2 bases from J; bases unmatched to any gene: 6. CDR1 is SGHTA and CDR2 is FQGNSA in the germline V gene. CDR3 size: 14 residues. The CDR3 is CASSTGLPPYEQYF. CDR3 in DNA: TGTGCCAGCAGCACGGGACTACCGCCCTACGAGCAGTACTTC.

The CDR3 sequence is CATSTHGTGIGGELFF. CDR3 coding DNA: TGTGCCACCAGCACACACGGGACAGGGATCGGCGGGGAGCTGTTTTTT. The J gene is TRBJ2-2, the V gene TRBV15; 9 nucleotides match TRBD1. The CDR3 has 16 amino acids. V lost 4 bases and J lost 7; bases outside the gene matches: 10. Germline CDR1 reads LNHNV; CDR2 reads YYDKDF (reference sequence).

The rearrangement uses TRBV4-3 and TRBJ2-7; 10 bases are shared with TRBD2. From germline, CDR1 is LGHNA and CDR2 YSLEER. CDR3 length equals 14 residues. V shed 5 bases, J shed 5 bases, and the junction held 6 bases outside the gene matches. The CDR3 sequence: CASSLSGRAHEQYF. The CDR3 DNA reads as TGCGCCAGCAGCTTGAGCGGGAGGGCCCACGAGCAGTACTTC.

This CDR3 reads CASEPGLAYNEQFF. In DNA, the CDR3 is TGCGCCAGCGAACCGGGACTAGCTTACAATGAGCAGTTCTTC. V is TRBV5-1 and J is TRBJ2-1, with 9 bases identical to TRBD2. The CDR3 has 14 amino acids. J gave up 4 bases and V 7 bases, and 6 bases lay outside the gene matches. Germline CDR1 and CDR2: SGHRS and YFSETQ. The full variable domain, with the rest looked up from reference TRBV5-1 and TRBJ2-1, is KAGVTQTPRYLIKTRGQQVTLSCSPISGHRSVSWYQQTPGQGLQFLFEYFSETQRNKGNFPGRFSGRQFSNSRSEMNVSTLELGDSALYLCASEPGLAYNEQFFGPGTRLTVL.

CDR3: CASSFTGLTDTQYF. The CDR3 DNA follows: TGCGCCAGCAGCTTCACAGGATTAACAGATACGCAGTATTTT. This chain links TRBV5-1 with TRBJ2-3, with D perhaps TRBD1 (5 bases). V gave up 2 bases and J gave up 3 bases, with 10 bases separating them. The CDR3 spans 14 residues. CDR1 and CDR2 (germline): SGHRS, YFSETQ.

This clone was seen only a few times. The rearrangement uses TRBV19 and TRBJ1-5; 7 bases are a match to TRBD1. CDR3 length: 15 amino acids. The V gene end was trimmed by 4 bases and the J gene end by 2 bases; junction bases not matched to a gene: 5. The germline gives CDR1 LNHDA, CDR2 SQIVND (reference sequence). CDR3 DNA sequence: TGTGCCAGTAGTACCTGGGACAGACGCAATCAGCCCCAGCATTTT. Its protein product is CASSTWDRRNQPQHF.

This chain connects TRBV19 to TRBJ1-6; 7 positions match TRBD1. Looked up from germline, CDR1 is LNHDA and CDR2 is SQIVND (reference sequence). The junction had 6 bases not matched to a gene; V was cut back by 6 bases and J by 13 bases. The CDR3 extends over 12 amino acids. CDR3 nucleotide sequence: TGTGCCAGTAGCTGGGACAGCCAGCCCCTCCACTTT. It encodes CASSWDSQPLHF.

This chain uses TRBV28 with TRBJ1-5; D gene ambiguous. Trimming cost V 6 bases and J 5 bases, with 26 bases left between them. Germline CDR1 is MDHEN and CDR2 is SYDVKM. This CDR3 region has 18 residues. The CDR3 here is CASRDGGWLSLGYQPQHF. CDR3 DNA sequence: TGTGCCAGCAGAGATGGAGGGTGGCTCTCTTTAGGGTATCAGCCCCAGCATTTT.

This chain joins TRBV10-3 and TRBJ2-3; 7 bases agree with TRBD2. CDR3 length equals 14 residues. Trimming at V came to 7 bases and at J to 2 bases, leaving 6 bases not matched to a gene. Germline V gives CDR1 ENHRY, CDR2 SYGVKD. Here the CDR3 reads CAITMTSLTDTQYF. Here the CDR3 DNA reads TGTGCCATCACCATGACTAGCCTCACAGATACGCAGTATTTT.

CDR3 loop: CASSKERTSGNYEQYF. CDR3 bases: TGTGCCAGCAGCAAAGAAAGGACTAGCGGGAACTACGAGCAGTACTTC. V gene TRBV21-1 combines with J gene TRBJ2-7; TRBD2 was called by the table and not checked on the DNA. TRBV21-1 counts as a pseudogene. The CDR3 has 16 amino acids.

V usage is TRBV6-5 and J usage is TRBJ2-7; tentatively, D is TRBD1 (6 bases). The CDR3 extends over 14 amino acids. CDR1 MNHEY and CDR2 SVGAGI come from the germline V gene. The V and J ends lost 5 bases and 2 bases respectively, with 13 bases between them. The CDR3 sequence is CASSITGLTYEQYF. The DNA for the CDR3 is TGTGCCAGCAGTATAACAGGGTTAACCTACGAGCAGTACTTC.

The V gene is TRBV7-2, the J gene TRBJ1-6; D possibly corresponds to TRBD1 (5 bases). The CDR3 runs 15 residues. With 2 bases removed from V and 10 bases from J, the gap between germline ends came to 15 bases. The germline V gene encodes CDR1 SGHTA and CDR2 FQGNSA. CDR3 nucleotide sequence: TGTGCCAGCAGCTTATTCGGCGGCAGGGAATCACCCCTCCACTTT. This gives the protein CASSLFGGRESPLHF.

The chain is built from TRBV7-2 and TRBJ2-3, with D perhaps TRBD1 (5 bases). The germline V and J ends were trimmed by 1 base and 5 bases, with 10 bases remaining between them. The CDR3 runs 14 residues. Germline CDR1 SGHTA, CDR2 FQGNSA. The CDR3 reads CASSLVRVVDTQYF. CDR3 nucleotide sequence: TGTGCCAGCAGCTTAGTCAGGGTTGTAGATACGCAGTATTTT.

The chain has TRBV2 and TRBJ2-5, with 7 bases aligning to TRBD1. CDR1 SNHLY and CDR2 FYNNEI come from the germline V gene. This CDR3 comprises 16 residues. Trimming took 3 bases from V and 5 from J; bases not matched to a gene: 12. The CDR3 here is CASSEMGQGVGETQYF. Here the CDR3 DNA reads TGTGCCAGCAGTGAGATGGGGCAGGGGGTTGGGGAGACCCAGTACTTC.

The chain uses TRBV5-1 and TRBJ2-7; 13 nucleotides align to TRBD2. This CDR3 region has 15 residues. Trimming cost V 4 bases and J 6 bases; bases outside gene matches: 7. Germline V gene lookup returns CDR1 SGHRS and CDR2 YFSETQ. CDR3 region: CASSGGTSGVREQYF. CDR3 DNA sequence: TGCGCCAGCAGCGGGGGGACTAGCGGGGTCCGCGAGCAGTACTTC.

This clone was seen more than once but under ten times. The V and J genes are TRBV19 and TRBJ2-7; TRBD2 matches at 15 bases. The CDR3 contains 18 residues. The V gene end was trimmed by 5 bases and the J gene end by 0 bases; junction bases not matched to a gene: 8. Germline CDR1 is LNHDA and CDR2 is SQIVND (reference sequence). CDR3 sequence reads: CASSPRTSGRARSYEQYF. For the CDR3, the DNA is TGTGCCAGTAGTCCGCGGACTAGCGGGAGGGCCCGCTCCTACGAGCAGTACTTC.